The rows below give T cell receptor beta chains drawn from one sample of a study of blood T cells in healthy people across ages. TCRdb re-analysed the 5' RACE reads in MiXCR, keeping a single row per CDR3 protein. Seen here are approximately 900,000 distinct CDR3 sequences, about 28% observed once, and the top ten hold roughly 10%. The same sample was also studied in work on T cells of mothers and their children.

Sequencing used blood. These receptors were collected from a woman in her forties in good health. CDR3s include the opening cysteine and the closing phenylalanine or tryptophan. The D gene is left open where the match is weak. Clone size is not always given. Where it is, it says once, few, many or a class for expanded clones.

clone size,D gene,J gene,V gene,CDR3 protein,CDR3 DNA
many,TRBD2,TRBJ2-1,TRBV6-5,CASSLIAGGAYNEQFF,TGTGCCAGCAGCTTAATTGCGGGGGGAGCCTACAATGAGCAGTTCTTC
-,-,TRBJ2-1,TRBV4-1,CTSSQAVDEQFF,TGCACCAGCAGCCAAGCGGTCGATGAGCAGTTCTTC
-,-,TRBJ2-4,TRBV6-6,CASSPPADADIQYF,TGTGCCAGCAGTCCCCCAGCCGACGCGGACATTCAGTACTTC
many,-,TRBJ2-2,TRBV7-9,CASSLVGSNTGELFF,TGCGCCAGCAGCTTGGTCGGCAGCAACACCGGGGAGCTGTTTTTT
-,TRBD1,TRBJ1-1,TRBV12-3/TRBV12-4,CASSYPGQGNTGAFF,TGTGCCAGCAGCTACCCGGGACAGGGGAACACTGGAGCTTTCTTT
few,TRBD2,TRBJ2-3,TRBV10-3,CAISDGAGGTDTQYF,TGTGCCATCAGTGATGGAGCGGGGGGCACAGATACGCAGTATTTT
-,TRBD1,TRBJ2-6,TRBV28,CASSFRTGISGANVRTF,TGTGCCAGCAGTTTCCGGACAGGAATCTCTGGGGCCAACGTCCGGACTTTC
-,TRBD1,TRBJ2-1,TRBV7-3,CASTTGTGYDEQFF,TGTGCCAGCACGACCGGGACAGGGTACGATGAGCAGTTCTTC
many,-,TRBJ2-5,TRBV5-1,CASSAEETQYF,TGCGCCAGCAGCGCCGAGGAGACCCAGTACTTC
few,-,TRBJ2-3,TRBV7-2,CATLGTPRSTDAQYF,TGTGCCACCCTCGGGACACCACGAAGCACAGATGCGCAGTATTTT
-,-,TRBJ2-5,TRBV7-9,CASSVPLDVSIGETQYF,TGTGCCAGCAGCGTACCCCTGGACGTGTCAATTGGAGAGACCCAGTACTTC
-,TRBD1,TRBJ2-7,TRBV29-1,CSGTGLSYEQYF,TGCAGCGGGACAGGGCTTTCCTACGAGCAGTACTTC
few,-,TRBJ2-1,TRBV10-3,CAISESDSYNEQFF,TGTGCCATCAGTGAGTCTGACAGTTACAATGAGCAGTTCTTC
few,-,TRBJ1-2,TRBV5-1,CASSLEANNYGYTF,TGCGCCAGCAGCTTGGAGGCGAATAACTATGGCTACACCTTC
few,TRBD2,TRBJ2-7,TRBV9,CASSVSGSYNEQYF,TGTGCCAGCAGCGTCAGCGGGAGTTACAATGAGCAGTACTTC
-,TRBD1,TRBJ1-2,TRBV5-1,CASSVGGVNPYGYTF,TGCGCCAGCAGCGTAGGGGGCGTTAATCCCTATGGCTACACCTTC
many,TRBD2,TRBJ2-1,TRBV20-1,CSARDLTAGVHYNEQFF,TGCAGTGCTAGAGATCTAACTGCGGGGGTTCACTACAATGAGCAGTTCTTC
few,TRBD1,TRBJ2-7,TRBV18,CASSPSTGVSYEQYF,TGTGCCAGCTCACCTTCGACAGGGGTTTCCTACGAGCAGTACTTC
-,-,TRBJ1-5,TRBV28,CASSLPRTDDDNQPQHF,TGTGCCAGCAGTCTCCCAAGGACAGATGATGACAATCAGCCCCAGCATTTT
few,TRBD2,TRBJ2-3,TRBV20-1,CSAPKPGLGFSHTQYF,TGCAGTGCTCCTAAACCGGGACTAGGATTTTCACATACGCAGTATTTT
-,TRBD2,TRBJ2-3,TRBV29-1,CSVGLAGGTDTQYF,TGCAGCGTTGGTCTAGCGGGAGGGACAGATACGCAGTATTTT
many,TRBD2,TRBJ2-3,TRBV7-3,CASSGGLVDTQYF,TGTGCCAGCAGCGGTGGACTAGTGGATACGCAGTATTTT
few,TRBD1,TRBJ2-5,TRBV28,CASSLWQGAETQYF,TGTGCCAGCAGTTTATGGCAGGGGGCGGAGACCCAGTACTTC
-,TRBD1,TRBJ1-2,TRBV5-1,CASSQGQAGYTF,TGCGCCAGCAGCCAAGGACAGGCTGGCTACACCTTC
many,TRBD2,TRBJ2-1,TRBV11-2,CASSLDSGGAHEQFF,TGTGCCAGCAGCTTAGATAGCGGGGGGGCCCATGAGCAGTTCTTC
-,TRBD1,TRBJ1-5,TRBV12-3/TRBV12-4,CASSSGGQGANQPQHF,TGTGCCAGCAGTTCAGGGGGCCAGGGGGCCAATCAGCCCCAGCATTTT
-,-,TRBJ1-5,TRBV29-1,CSGEDPGQPQHF,TGCAGCGGTGAAGATCCCGGTCAGCCCCAGCATTTT
few,-,TRBJ2-1,TRBV7-2,CASSLGQGEHEQFF,TGTGCCAGCAGCTTAGGCCAGGGTGAGCATGAGCAGTTCTTC
few,TRBD1,TRBJ1-5,TRBV28,CASSLGSGQNQPQHF,TGTGCCAGCAGTTTAGGCTCGGGACAGAATCAGCCCCAGCATTTT
few,-,TRBJ2-5,TRBV12-3/TRBV12-4,CASAVEETQYF,TGTGCCAGTGCGGTGGAAGAGACCCAGTACTTC
many,-,TRBJ2-3,TRBV19,CASSWGTDTQYF,TGTGCCAGTAGTTGGGGTACAGATACGCAGTATTTT
many,-,TRBJ1-4,TRBV29-1,CSVRGEGEKLFF,TGCAGCGTTCGCGGGGAAGGTGAAAAACTGTTTTTT
few,TRBD1,TRBJ2-7,TRBV24-1,CATSDWQMAATGRIYEQYF,TGTGCCACCAGTGATTGGCAGATGGCGGCGACAGGGAGAATTTACGAGCAGTACTTC
-,TRBD1,TRBJ2-1,TRBV10-3,CAISESKGAGNEQFF,TGTGCCATCAGTGAAAGTAAGGGGGCAGGCAATGAGCAGTTCTTC
-,TRBD2,TRBJ2-4,TRBV7-9,CASSSGLAGDYSYNEQYF,TGTGCCAGCAGCTCCGGACTAGCGGGGGACTACTCCTACAATGAGCAGTACTTC
-,-,TRBJ1-2,TRBV12-3/TRBV12-4,CASSWGRASPGYTF,TGTGCCAGCAGTTGGGGCAGAGCCTCCCCCGGCTACACCTTC
few,-,TRBJ2-1,TRBV3-1,CASSQGRSGREEFF,TGTGCCAGCAGCCAAGGTCGCAGTGGCAGGGAGGAGTTCTTC
few,TRBD2,TRBJ2-1,TRBV6-2/TRBV6-3,CASSSTSGGAQEQFF,TGTGCCAGCAGTTCAACTAGCGGGGGGGCCCAGGAGCAGTTCTTC
-,-,TRBJ2-1,TRBV6-6,CASSTLDFTYNEQFF,TGTGCCAGCAGTACCCTTGACTTTACCTACAATGAGCAGTTCTTC
-,-,TRBJ2-1,TRBV20-1,CSARGRESYNEQFF,TGCAGTGCTAGGGGTCGGGAATCCTACAATGAGCAGTTCTTC
few,-,TRBJ1-1,TRBV12-3/TRBV12-4,CASSLRSGDTEAFF,TGTGCCAGCAGTTTGAGGTCGGGAGACACTGAAGCTTTCTTT
few,-,TRBJ2-3,TRBV7-2,CASSPRQGSGTDTQYF,TGTGCCAGCAGCCCGCGGCAGGGTTCGGGCACAGATACGCAGTATTTT
many,-,TRBJ2-7,TRBV6-6,CASSYGQGTHYEQYF,TGTGCCAGCAGTTACGGGCAGGGGACACACTACGAGCAGTACTTC
few,TRBD1,TRBJ2-7,TRBV20-1,CSAPGTGSREQYF,TGCAGTGCTCCCGGGACAGGGTCGCGGGAGCAGTACTTC
-,-,TRBJ1-5,TRBV20-1,CSASQGSLGINQPQHF,TGCAGTGCTAGCCAGGGGTCACTGGGGATAAATCAGCCCCAGCATTTT
-,TRBD1,TRBJ2-2,TRBV12-3/TRBV12-4,CASSRTGGANTGELFF,TGTGCCAGCAGTCGGACAGGGGGCGCGAACACCGGGGAGCTGTTTTTT
few,-,TRBJ2-3,TRBV20-1,CSASWGTDTQYF,TGCAGTGCTAGCTGGGGGACAGATACGCAGTATTTT
-,-,TRBJ2-7,TRBV5-1,CASSLAFSPPYEQYF,TGCGCCAGCAGCTTGGCCTTCAGTCCCCCCTACGAGCAGTACTTC
few,-,TRBJ1-6,TRBV9,CASSVSGKGSPLHF,TGTGCCAGCAGCGTATCTGGGAAAGGGTCACCCCTCCACTTT
-,-,TRBJ2-3,TRBV6-6,CASSYRGTRNLTQYF,TGTGCCAGCAGTTACAGGGGGACTCGCAACCTGACGCAGTATTTT
-,-,TRBJ1-3,TRBV4-3,CASSQVLSGNTIYF,TGCGCCAGCAGCCAAGTCCTCTCTGGAAACACCATATATTTT
few,-,TRBJ1-6,TRBV6-5,CASSYSGPTLEFNSPLHF,TGTGCCAGCAGTTACTCCGGGCCAACTTTGGAATTCAATTCACCCCTCCACTTT
-,TRBD2,TRBJ2-1,TRBV13,CASSSRTSEMHNEQFF,TGTGCCAGCAGCTCCCGGACTAGCGAGATGCACAATGAGCAGTTCTTC
few,TRBD1,TRBJ1-2,TRBV29-1,CSGSLGGVGSSDGYTF,TGCAGCGGTTCTTTAGGGGGCGTAGGATCCTCCGATGGCTACACCTTC